These T cell receptor beta chains were read from a single sample in a study of PD-1 blockade in mismatch repair-deficient tumors. Produced via immunoSEQ multiplex PCR; TCRdb's table is partial and in-frame only. The sample has some 66,000 clones, about 91% seen once. The sample was peripheral blood, taken 52 weeks after starting pembrolizumab. The receptor set was obtained from an adult with mismatch repair-deficient cancer. Each CDR3 is given with its conserved first and last residue. The order of the fields is V gene, J gene, D gene, clone size, CDR3 DNA, CDR3 protein. The D gene is left open where the match is weak. The size of a clone is reported for some rows only, either as once, few or many, or as a class for expanded clones.

>TRBV7-9|TRBJ2-3|TRBD2|NA
TGTGCCAGCAGCTTATTCAGACTAGCGGGGGCTAGCACAGATACGCAGTATTTT
CASSLFRLAGASTDTQYF
>TRBV19|TRBJ2-3|TRBD1|few
TGTGCCAGTAGATCGGGACAGGGGGCCGGGGATACGCAGTATTTT
CASRSGQGAGDTQYF
>TRBV30|TRBJ1-1|NA|NA
TGTGCCTGGAGGAATATGGGGGGGAACACTGAAGCTTTCTTT
CAWRNMGGNTEAFF
>TRBV19|TRBJ1-2|NA|NA
TGTGCCAGTAGTTCATCGGGACTCTACTACGGGGGTCGCGGCTACACCTTC
CASSSSGLYYGGRGYTF
>TRBV4-3|TRBJ2-2|TRBD2|once
TGCGCCAGCAGCCAACCCGGACTAGCCTTGAACACCGGGGAGCTGTTTTTT
CASSQPGLALNTGELFF
>TRBV11-2|TRBJ2-2|NA|NA
TGTGCCAGCAGTCCTAGACAGAACACCGGGGAGCTGTTTTTT
CASSPRQNTGELFF
>TRBV28|TRBJ2-1|TRBD2|NA
TGTGCCAGCAGTTACGGGGGGAACTCCTACAATGAGCAGTTCTTC
CASSYGGNSYNEQFF
>TRBV21-1|TRBJ2-7|NA|NA
TGTGCCAGCAGCACACGACAGGGTGGTAGCGGGAGTGAAGTTTGGTTCTACGAGCAGTACTTC
CASSTRQGGSGSEVWFYEQYF
>TRBV18|TRBJ2-7|TRBD1|NA
TGTGCCAGCTCACCTTGGGACAGACCCTACGAGCAGTACTTC
CASSPWDRPYEQYF
>TRBV5-6|TRBJ2-7|NA|NA
TGTGCCAGCAGCTTCACAGGAACCTACGAGCAGTACTTC
CASSFTGTYEQYF
>TRBV13|TRBJ2-7|TRBD2|NA
TGTGCCAGCACCCGATCCGGGACTAATTTGTTGGAGCAGTACTTC
CASTRSGTNLLEQYF
>TRBV28|TRBJ1-5|NA|NA
TGTGCCAGCAGTTTATTACGGGGTATCCCTCAGCCCCAGCATTTT
CASSLLRGIPQPQHF
>TRBV7-9|TRBJ2-5|NA|NA
TGTGCCAGCAGCTTATTACCAGAGACCCAGTACTTC
CASSLLPETQYF
>TRBV4-1|TRBJ2-1|TRBD1|NA
TGCGCCAGCAGCCAAGCTGGGACAGGGTTGTTTGAGCAGTTCTTC
CASSQAGTGLFEQFF
>TRBV7-6|TRBJ1-1|TRBD1|NA
TGTGCCAGCAGCTTAAACCGCAGGGGGGAAGGCACTGAAGCTTTCTTT
CASSLNRRGEGTEAFF
>TRBV9|TRBJ1-1|NA|NA
TGTGCCAGCAGCGCCCGCCAAGGTGCGGGCACTGAAGCTTTCTTT
CASSARQGAGTEAFF
>TRBV13|TRBJ2-3|TRBD2|NA
TGTGCCAGCAGCCCTAGGGACAGCTTAGGACTAGCGGCTTTCACAGATACGCAGTATTTT
CASSPRDSLGLAAFTDTQYF
>TRBV5-1|TRBJ1-1|TRBD1|NA
TGCGCCAGCAGCGGCGGACAGGGTCTGGACACTGAAGCTTTCTTT
CASSGGQGLDTEAFF
>TRBV11-2|TRBJ2-7|TRBD1|NA
TGTGCCAGCAGCGCCGGGACAGGGAGCTACGAGCAGTACTTC
CASSAGTGSYEQYF
>TRBV4-1|TRBJ2-3|NA|NA
TGCGCCAGCAGCCAATTAACGGGGGTAGTCGATACGCAGTATTTT
CASSQLTGVVDTQYF
>TRBV5-1|TRBJ2-2|NA|NA
TGCGCCAGCAGCTTGGGTCTGGGTACAGGATCTGGGGAGCTGTTTTTT
CASSLGLGTGSGELFF
>TRBV9|TRBJ1-3|NA|NA
TGTGCCAGCAGCACCGACGACAGGTCTGGAAACACCATATATTTT
CASSTDDRSGNTIYF
>TRBV11-2|TRBJ2-7|TRBD2|few
TGTGCCAGCAGGCCGACTAGCGGGAGCTCCTACGAGCAGTACTTC
CASRPTSGSSYEQYF
>TRBV27|TRBJ1-5|NA|NA
TGTGCCAGCAGTTTAGGTCTCAATCAGCCCCAGCATTTT
CASSLGLNQPQHF